These T cell receptor beta chains were read from a single sample in a study of CD8 T cells in ankylosing spondylitis. From the 5' RACE reads, TCRdb called clonotypes with MiXCR, one entry per CDR3 protein. The data show 220,000 or so distinct CDR3 sequences, roughly a tenth seen once. The sample was blood, either unsorted or a sorted T cell fraction (not recorded which). Receptors originate from a male donor with ankylosing spondylitis or in good health (not recorded which). Each CDR3 is given with its conserved first and last residue. D genes are given only for firm matches. Clone size is given for some rows only: seen once, a few or many times, or a class if the clone is expanded.

clone_size: many
j_call: TRBJ2-1
d_call: TRBD2
v_call: TRBV7-9
cdr3_nt: TGTGCCAGCAGCTTAAGCGCTAGCGGCGGGGAGCAGTTCTTC
cdr3_aa: CASSLSASGGEQFF

clone_size: many
j_call: TRBJ2-1
d_call: .
v_call: TRBV20-1
cdr3_nt: TGCAGTGCTAGAGACCCCCGACTAGGGAAGAACAATGAGCAGTTCTTC
cdr3_aa: CSARDPRLGKNNEQFF

clone_size: many
j_call: TRBJ2-1
d_call: .
v_call: TRBV10-3
cdr3_nt: TGTGCCATCAGTGAGTCGCTTGGTGAGCAGTTCTTC
cdr3_aa: CAISESLGEQFF

clone_size: many
j_call: TRBJ1-1
d_call: .
v_call: TRBV7-3
cdr3_nt: TGTGCCAGCAGCAACGGGGGGATGAACACTGAAGCTTTCTTT
cdr3_aa: CASSNGGMNTEAFF

clone_size: few
j_call: TRBJ1-1
d_call: .
v_call: TRBV20-1
cdr3_nt: TGCAGTGCCCCAGGGGTCTGGAACACTGAAGCTTTCTTT
cdr3_aa: CSAPGVWNTEAFF

clone_size: many
j_call: TRBJ1-2
d_call: .
v_call: TRBV12-3/TRBV12-4
cdr3_nt: TGTGCCAGCAGTTGGGGGAACTATGGCTACACCTTC
cdr3_aa: CASSWGNYGYTF

clone_size: few
j_call: TRBJ2-7
d_call: TRBD2
v_call: TRBV5-1
cdr3_nt: TGCGCCAGCAGCTTGGGACTAGCGGGGGGGCAATACGAGCAGTACTTC
cdr3_aa: CASSLGLAGGQYEQYF

clone_size: many
j_call: TRBJ2-3
d_call: TRBD2
v_call: TRBV12-3/TRBV12-4
cdr3_nt: TGTGCCAGCGGCCGCCCCCTACTAGCGGGGGGCACAGATACGCAGTATTTT
cdr3_aa: CASGRPLLAGGTDTQYF

clone_size: many
j_call: TRBJ2-1
d_call: TRBD2
v_call: TRBV4-2
cdr3_nt: TGTGCCAGCAGCGCGATAGCGGGGGGGCGGGACAATGAGCAGTTCTTC
cdr3_aa: CASSAIAGGRDNEQFF

clone_size: few
j_call: TRBJ1-6
d_call: TRBD1
v_call: TRBV12-3/TRBV12-4
cdr3_nt: TGTGCCAGCAGGCCCGGGACAGGAAATTCACCCCTCCACTTT
cdr3_aa: CASRPGTGNSPLHF

clone_size: few
j_call: TRBJ1-5
d_call: .
v_call: TRBV20-1
cdr3_nt: TGCAGTGCCCCTGGGCGGGTTCAGCCCCAGCATTTT
cdr3_aa: CSAPGRVQPQHF

clone_size: many
j_call: TRBJ2-7
d_call: .
v_call: TRBV11-2
cdr3_nt: TGTGCCAGCAGCCTGGTCGCTGCTTCTGGTACTGAATACGAGCAGTACTTC
cdr3_aa: CASSLVAASGTEYEQYF

clone_size: many
j_call: TRBJ2-1
d_call: TRBD2
v_call: TRBV20-1
cdr3_nt: TGCAGTGCTAGAGACCTAGCGGGGCTCAATGAGCAGTTCTTC
cdr3_aa: CSARDLAGLNEQFF

clone_size: many
j_call: TRBJ1-1
d_call: .
v_call: TRBV29-1
cdr3_nt: TGCAGCGTTGTGGGCCTGTGGGGGGCTTTCTTT
cdr3_aa: CSVVGLWGAFF

clone_size: few
j_call: TRBJ1-2
d_call: TRBD1
v_call: TRBV20-1
cdr3_nt: TGCAGTGCTATAGGGGGCAGGGGAACATCTAACTATGGCTACACCTTC
cdr3_aa: CSAIGGRGTSNYGYTF

clone_size: many
j_call: TRBJ2-4
d_call: TRBD1
v_call: TRBV5-1
cdr3_nt: TGCGCCAGCAGCTTGAGGCAGGGGGCGACCAAAAACATTCAGTACTTC
cdr3_aa: CASSLRQGATKNIQYF

clone_size: many
j_call: TRBJ2-3
d_call: .
v_call: TRBV5-1
cdr3_nt: TGCGCCAGCAGCTTGGATGTAAGCACAGATACGCAGTATTTT
cdr3_aa: CASSLDVSTDTQYF

clone_size: many
j_call: TRBJ1-2
d_call: .
v_call: TRBV20-1
cdr3_nt: TGCAGTGCTAGCCCGGAGGACCTCTATGGCTACACCTTC
cdr3_aa: CSASPEDLYGYTF

clone_size: many
j_call: TRBJ2-7
d_call: .
v_call: TRBV6-5
cdr3_nt: TGTGCCAGCAGTTACTCAAGGGGCTTATGGGAGCAGTACTTC
cdr3_aa: CASSYSRGLWEQYF

clone_size: many
j_call: TRBJ2-5
d_call: .
v_call: TRBV7-9
cdr3_nt: TGTGCCAGCAGCGCCCGGGACGGCAAAGAGACCCAGTACTTC
cdr3_aa: CASSARDGKETQYF

clone_size: .
j_call: TRBJ2-5
d_call: TRBD2
v_call: TRBV20-1
cdr3_nt: TGCAGTGCAAGAAGGGCCAGCGGGGGTTTCCAAGAGACCCAGTACTTC
cdr3_aa: CSARRASGGFQETQYF

clone_size: .
j_call: TRBJ2-7
d_call: TRBD2
v_call: TRBV20-1
cdr3_nt: TGCAGTGCTAGAGATCCCGCTAGCGGGGACTACGAGCAGTACTTC
cdr3_aa: CSARDPASGDYEQYF

clone_size: .
j_call: TRBJ2-3
d_call: .
v_call: TRBV5-1
cdr3_nt: TGCGCCAGCAGCTGGGGACCTAAGCAAGGCACAGATACGCAGTATTTT
cdr3_aa: CASSWGPKQGTDTQYF

clone_size: .
j_call: TRBJ1-1
d_call: .
v_call: TRBV30
cdr3_nt: TGTGCCTGGAGTGTCGGTCGGGCTGAAGCTTTCTTT
cdr3_aa: CAWSVGRAEAFF

clone_size: many
j_call: TRBJ2-2
d_call: .
v_call: TRBV20-1
cdr3_nt: TGCAGTGCGTCGGTTGGAAGGACCGGGGAGCTGTTTTTT
cdr3_aa: CSASVGRTGELFF

clone_size: many
j_call: TRBJ1-2
d_call: .
v_call: TRBV7-9
cdr3_nt: TGTGCCAGCAGGGAAGAGTTGCGAGGGGATGGCTACACCTTC
cdr3_aa: CASREELRGDGYTF

clone_size: many
j_call: TRBJ2-6
d_call: .
v_call: TRBV3-1
cdr3_nt: TGTGCCAGCAGCCAAGATTCAGCTGGGGCCAACGTCCTGACTTTC
cdr3_aa: CASSQDSAGANVLTF

clone_size: few
j_call: TRBJ1-4
d_call: .
v_call: TRBV28
cdr3_nt: TGTGCCAGCCTTAAAGTACAGGGCGGTAATGAAAAACTGTTTTTT
cdr3_aa: CASLKVQGGNEKLFF

clone_size: many
j_call: TRBJ2-3
d_call: TRBD2
v_call: TRBV5-1
cdr3_nt: TGCGCCAGCAGCATCCTGACTAGCGGGTCAACCACAGATACGCAGTATTTT
cdr3_aa: CASSILTSGSTTDTQYF

clone_size: few
j_call: TRBJ2-1
d_call: .
v_call: TRBV5-1
cdr3_nt: TGCGCCAGCAGCTTGGAGGGCGGAGAGCAGTTCTTC
cdr3_aa: CASSLEGGEQFF

clone_size: many
j_call: TRBJ2-1
d_call: TRBD2
v_call: TRBV5-1
cdr3_nt: TGCGCCAGCAGCTTGGTAGTTGTGGGACTAGCGGGGGGGAATCCCACCTACAATGAGCAGTTCTTC
cdr3_aa: CASSLVVVGLAGGNPTYNEQFF

clone_size: many
j_call: TRBJ2-3
d_call: .
v_call: TRBV7-9
cdr3_nt: TGTGCCAGCAGCTCCCCCCTCGGGGAGGATACGCAGTATTTT
cdr3_aa: CASSSPLGEDTQYF

clone_size: many
j_call: TRBJ2-2
d_call: .
v_call: TRBV28
cdr3_nt: TGTGCCAGCAGTTTGGGTGGGGCGGACACCGGGGAGCTGTTTTTT
cdr3_aa: CASSLGGADTGELFF

clone_size: few
j_call: TRBJ2-3
d_call: .
v_call: TRBV20-1
cdr3_nt: TGCTGTGCCCCCTCCCGGGGAGAAAGGGGAGATACGCAGTATTTT
cdr3_aa: CCAPSRGERGDTQYF

clone_size: many
j_call: TRBJ2-2
d_call: .
v_call: TRBV12-3/TRBV12-4
cdr3_nt: TGTGCCAGCAGTTTCTCGGGGGGCGCAACCGGGGAGCTGTTTTTT
cdr3_aa: CASSFSGGATGELFF

clone_size: many
j_call: TRBJ1-5
d_call: .
v_call: TRBV15
cdr3_nt: TGTGCCACCAGCAGAGATACCGGGAATCAGCCCCAGCATTTT
cdr3_aa: CATSRDTGNQPQHF

clone_size: .
j_call: TRBJ2-3
d_call: TRBD2
v_call: TRBV11-2
cdr3_nt: TGTGCCAGCAGCCGCGTCCCCGGACTAGCGGGGGGGCGGGACACAGATACGCAGTATTTT
cdr3_aa: CASSRVPGLAGGRDTDTQYF

clone_size: many
j_call: TRBJ1-5
d_call: .
v_call: TRBV28
cdr3_nt: TGTGCCAGCAGCCCCCGCGTTCAGCCCCAGCATTTT
cdr3_aa: CASSPRVQPQHF

clone_size: many
j_call: TRBJ1-3
d_call: TRBD1
v_call: TRBV7-2
cdr3_nt: TGTGCCAGCAGTCCAGAGGGACAGGGGGCCGGAAACACCATATATTTT
cdr3_aa: CASSPEGQGAGNTIYF

clone_size: many
j_call: TRBJ2-5
d_call: .
v_call: TRBV12-3/TRBV12-4
cdr3_nt: TGTGCCAGCACCTTTCGCCAAGAGACCCAGTACTTC
cdr3_aa: CASTFRQETQYF

clone_size: .
j_call: TRBJ2-1
d_call: TRBD1
v_call: TRBV19
cdr3_nt: TGTGCCAGTAAGGACAGGGGAAGGTACAATGAGCAGTTCTTC
cdr3_aa: CASKDRGRYNEQFF